These T cell receptor beta chains were read from a single sample in a study of breast tumors, draining lymph nodes, adjacent tissues. TCRdb called the multiplex PCR reads again in MiXCR, with one record for every CDR3 protein. The sample lists approximately 52,000 distinct CDR3 sequences, under 45% occurring once. The specimen sequenced was breast tumor tissue. Source of these receptors: a female donor with breast cancer. Some clones in this sample may be carry-over from other donors' samples. CDR3s include the opening cysteine and the closing phenylalanine or tryptophan. The order of the fields is D gene, clone size, V gene, J gene, CDR3 DNA, CDR3 protein. A D gene is named only where the DNA matches it firmly. Not all rows give a size; the values are once, few, many and, for expanded clones, a class.

TRBD1	NA	TRBV7-2	TRBJ1-5	TGTGCCAGCAGCTCACTAGGGGGCAATGAGCATTTT	CASSSLGGNEHF
TRBD1	NA	TRBV7-8	TRBJ2-7	TGTGCCAGCAGCTTAGGGACAGGGGGCTCCTACGAGCAGTACTTC	CASSLGTGGSYEQYF
TRBD2	many	TRBV3-1	TRBJ2-7	TGTGCCAGCAGCTTGACTAGCGGGAGCCACGAGCAGTACTTC	CASSLTSGSHEQYF
NA	many	TRBV6-6	TRBJ2-5	TGTGCCAGCAGTTACAAGGACTCCAAGTACCAAGAGACCCAGTACTTC	CASSYKDSKYQETQYF
NA	many	TRBV11-2	TRBJ2-5	TGTGCCAGCAGCACGGGGACTGGGAGGCAAGAGACCCAGTACTTC	CASSTGTGRQETQYF
NA	NA	TRBV12-3/TRBV12-4	TRBJ2-5	TGTGCCAGCAGTCGGACCGTCACTACACAAGAGACCCAGTACTTC	CASSRTVTTQETQYF
NA	many	TRBV7-2	TRBJ1-5	TGTGCCAGCAGCTTAGGGGGGGCGATTCAGCCCCAGCATTTT	CASSLGGAIQPQHF
NA	many	TRBV6-5	TRBJ1-4	TGTGCCAGCAGTCACTCGAAAGGGGGTGAAAAACTGTTTTTT	CASSHSKGGEKLFF
TRBD1	many	TRBV7-2	TRBJ1-2	TGTGCCAGCAGCTTCCAGGGGGACTATGGCTACACCTTC	CASSFQGDYGYTF
NA	many	TRBV11-3	TRBJ1-2	TGTGCCAGCAGCGCAGAGGGGTATGGCTACACCTTC	CASSAEGYGYTF
TRBD2	NA	TRBV19	TRBJ2-1	TGTGCCAGTAGTCCCCTAGCGGGAGAGGGCAATAAGCAGCTCTTC	CASSPLAGEGNKQLF
NA	many	TRBV2	TRBJ2-1	TGTGCCAGCAGTGTTCGGGGGATGGCGAATGAGCAGTTCTTC	CASSVRGMANEQFF
NA	many	TRBV6-5	TRBJ2-1	TGTGCCAGCAGTCTCTCACCGGGGAATGAGCAGTTCTTC	CASSLSPGNEQFF
TRBD2	many	TRBV29-1	TRBJ2-5	TGCAGCGTTCAAGGAGAAGCGGGAGGGCCAGAAGAGACCCAGTACTTC	CSVQGEAGGPEETQYF
TRBD1	many	TRBV12-5	TRBJ2-2	TGTGCTAGTGGCCAGACAGGGGAATCAGGGGAGCTGTTTTTT	CASGQTGESGELFF
TRBD2	many	TRBV20-1	TRBJ2-7	TGCAGTGCTAGGAAGCGGGATGAAGGTCCCTACGAGCAGTACTTC	CSARKRDEGPYEQYF
NA	many	TRBV7-6	TRBJ2-3	TGTGCCAGCGGTAACACAGATACGCAGTATTTT	CASGNTDTQYF
NA	many	TRBV7-7	TRBJ2-6	TGTGCCAGCAGCTTAGTCGGGGATTCTGGGGCCAACGTCCTGACTTTC	CASSLVGDSGANVLTF
NA	many	TRBV7-2	TRBJ2-3	TGTGCCAGCAGCTCGGACAGATACACAGATACGCAGTATTTT	CASSSDRYTDTQYF
TRBD1	many	TRBV20-1	TRBJ2-1	TGCAGTGTGATCGGGACAGGGGCTTACAATGAGCAGTTCTTC	CSVIGTGAYNEQFF
NA	NA	TRBV15	TRBJ1-6	TGTGCCACCAGCAGGGAAAACTCACCCCTCCACTTT	CATSRENSPLHF
NA	NA	TRBV12-3/TRBV12-4	TRBJ2-2	TGTGCCAGCAGTGGGGGTATCGGGGAGCTGTTTTTT	CASSGGIGELFF
TRBD1	few	TRBV20-1	TRBJ1-6	TGCAGTGCTACCGGGACAGTAGATTCACCCCTCCACTTT	CSATGTVDSPLHF
NA	medium-sized	TRBV7-2	TRBJ2-1	TGTGCCAGCAGCAAAGAAGGGAGTCTAGCGTACAATGAGCAGTTCTTC	CASSKEGSLAYNEQFF
TRBD1	NA	TRBV6-2/TRBV6-3	TRBJ1-5	TGTGCCGGCAGAATATCGGGACAGGGAACAGATACGCAGCATTTT	CAGRISGQGTDTQHF
NA	NA	TRBV28	TRBJ2-7	TGTGCCAGCAGTTCACAGAGGATACCCTACGAGCAGTACTTC	CASSSQRIPYEQYF
NA	many	TRBV20-1	TRBJ2-3	TGCAGTGCTAGAGATCTTCGCGACTTCACAGATACGCAGTATTTT	CSARDLRDFTDTQYF
NA	NA	TRBV28	TRBJ1-4	TGTGCCAGCAGTAATAGGGGAAACGGAGAAAAACTGTTTTTT	CASSNRGNGEKLFF
NA	many	TRBV2	TRBJ2-7	TGTGCCAGCAGTGGGAGGAGGGAAGGGGGCGAGCAGTACTTC	CASSGRREGGEQYF
NA	NA	TRBV5-1	TRBJ2-7	TGTGCCAGCAGCTTAGTAGCCCACGGGCAGCACTTC	CASSLVAHGQHF
NA	NA	TRBV2	TRBJ1-6	TGTGCCAGCAGTGAACGAGGGTGGGGGAATTCACCCCTCCACTTT	CASSERGWGNSPLHF
TRBD1	many	TRBV5-5	TRBJ2-7	TGTGCCAGCAGCTTGGGCCCAGGGGGCGTGGACGAGCAGTACTTC	CASSLGPGGVDEQYF
TRBD2	many	TRBV4-3	TRBJ2-3	TGCGCCAGCAGCCAAGATTGGACTAGCGGGGTGGATACGCAGTATTTT	CASSQDWTSGVDTQYF
NA	NA	TRBV7-9	TRBJ2-2	TGTGCCAGCAACAACAGGGACTCTTGGGAGACCCAGTACCTCGGGGAGCTGTTTTTT	CASNNRDSWETQYLGELFF
NA	many	TRBV18	TRBJ2-5	TGTGCCAGCTCACCCGGCAGGGGGGACCAAGAGACCCAGTACTTC	CASSPGRGDQETQYF
NA	NA	TRBV15	TRBJ2-2	TGTGCCACCAGCAGAGCTTCCGCCGGGGAGCTGTTTTTT	CATSRASAGELFF
NA	NA	TRBV5-4	TRBJ1-1	TGTGCCAGCAGACTGGATGGAGGGAACACTGAAGCTTTCTTT	CASRLDGGNTEAFF
NA	many	TRBV20-1	TRBJ2-3	TGCAGTGCCTCCTTTGGACATCTGAGGGTCACAGATACGCAGTATTTT	CSASFGHLRVTDTQYF
TRBD2	NA	TRBV7-8	TRBJ2-7	TGTGCCAGCAGAGATCCGGGGGGGGAGCAGTACTTC	CASRDPGGEQYF